The source of this TCR beta chain is a study of T cell clonotyping in hematopoietic cell transplantation. Study in general: Recipient samples before transplant were obtained post-cytoreduction.

Described time point: recipient sample about 28 days before transplant, after cytoreduction. Study-level results: No sorting was done, leaving CD4 and CD8 contributions mixed. After transplant, recipient diversity fell while pathologically expanded clonotypes grew through day 180. Graft donor and pretransplant recipient Inverse Simpson Index values predicted broader posttransplant TCR diversity.

CDR3 size: 13 residues. The junction had 6 bases not matched to a gene; V was cut back by 6 bases and J by 8 bases. The germline V gene has CDR1 MNHNY and CDR2 SVGAGI (reference sequence). Sequenced by immunoSEQ multiplex PCR; TCRdb stores in-frame clones only, minus some. Altogether tens of thousands of clones are present, 70% to 75% being singletons, with the ten largest covering roughly 6%. As regards this clone: Its target is not known.

The sample in question was peripheral blood mononuclear cells, obtained before stem cell transplant. The source of this sequence is a man aged 50-59 years with myelodysplastic syndrome. Some clones in this sample may be carry-over from other donors' samples. This rearrangement joins TRBV6-6 to TRBJ2-1, with 8 bases matching TRBD2. In DNA, the CDR3 is TGTGCCAGCAGCCCAGGACTAGCCGATGAGCAGTTCTTC. It translates to CASSPGLADEQFF.